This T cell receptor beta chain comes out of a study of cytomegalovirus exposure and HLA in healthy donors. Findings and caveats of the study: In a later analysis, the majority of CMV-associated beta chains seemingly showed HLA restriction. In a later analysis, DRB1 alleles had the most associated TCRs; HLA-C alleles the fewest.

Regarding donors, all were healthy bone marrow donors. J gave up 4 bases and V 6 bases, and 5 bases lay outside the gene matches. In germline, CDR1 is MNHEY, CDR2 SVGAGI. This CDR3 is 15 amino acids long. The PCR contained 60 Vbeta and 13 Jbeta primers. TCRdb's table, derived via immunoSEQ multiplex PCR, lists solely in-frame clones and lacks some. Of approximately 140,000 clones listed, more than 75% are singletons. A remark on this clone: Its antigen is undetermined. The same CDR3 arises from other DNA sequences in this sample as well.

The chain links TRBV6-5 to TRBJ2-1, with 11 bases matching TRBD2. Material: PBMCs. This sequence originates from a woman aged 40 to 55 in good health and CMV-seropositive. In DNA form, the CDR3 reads TGTGCCAGCAGCTCCGGGACTAGCGGTTACAATGAGCAGTTCTTC. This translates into CASSSGTSGYNEQFF.